Each of the 12 T cell receptor beta chains below was sequenced from the same sample in a study of technical replicates of blood from a few donors. Here immunoSEQ multiplex PCR was the method, and the copy in TCRdb shows in-frame clones only, minus some. The sample shows tens of thousands of clones, roughly 98% of them seen only once. Input material: T cells isolated from PBMCs. Receptors originate from a human donor in good health.

The chain uses TRBV30 and TRBJ2-3; 7 bases are shared with TRBD2. There are 17 residues in the CDR3. From germline, CDR1 is GTSNPN and CDR2 SVGIG (reference sequence). The junction had 13 bases not matched to a gene; V was cut back by 2 bases and J by 2 bases. CDR3 residues: CAWSPELAPTNTDTQYF. DNA for the CDR3: TGTGCCTGGAGTCCGGAACTAGCGCCAACAAACACAGATACGCAGTATTTT. Full variable domain (rest looked up from reference TRBV30 and TRBJ2-3): SQTIHQWPATLVQPVGSPLSLECTVEGTSNPNLYWYRQAAGRGLQLLFYSVGIGQISSEVPQNLSASRPQDRQFILSSKKLLLSDSGFYLCAWSPELAPTNTDTQYFGPGTRLTVL.

V is TRBV10-2 and J is TRBJ2-1, with a tentative D call TRBD2 (5 bases). Germline CDR1 and CDR2: WSHSY and SAAADI. The CDR3 has 14 residues. V was shortened by 7 bases and J by 7 bases, with 17 bases between the two germline ends. The DNA for the CDR3 is TGCGCCAGCAAAGAGGGAAGGCCCAAGAATGAGCAGTTCTTC. Translation gives CASKEGRPKNEQFF.

The genes are TRBV19 and TRBJ1-6; D remains unclear. This CDR3 comprises 15 residues. The V end lost 4 bases, the J end lost 10 bases, and 17 bases lay between the germline ends. Germline assignment: CDR1 LNHDA and CDR2 SQIVND (reference sequence). In DNA form, the CDR3 reads TGTGCCAGTAGTAGCCGGGAGTTGGCGGAATCACCCCTCCACTTT. This encodes CASSSRELAESPLHF.

The V call is TRBV9, the J call TRBJ2-1; D not certain. CDR1 is SGDLS, CDR2 YYNGEE, per germline. The CDR3 covers 16 residues. With 0 bases removed from V and 1 base from J, the gap between germline ends came to 11 bases. CDR3: CASSVGSGFSYNEQFF. CDR3 DNA: TGTGCCAGCAGCGTAGGATCAGGTTTTTCCTACAATGAGCAGTTCTTC.

V gene TRBV5-6 combines with J gene TRBJ1-2, with 7 bases fitting TRBD1. With 1 base clipped from V and 4 bases from J, the junction kept 10 bases outside the gene matches. From germline, CDR1 is SGHDT and CDR2 YYEEEE. The CDR3 extends over 16 amino acids. CDR3 nucleotides: TGTGCCAGCAGCTTGTATAACTGGGGACAGACCTATGGCTACACCTTC. It encodes CASSLYNWGQTYGYTF.

The V call is TRBV11-2, the J call TRBJ2-5; maybe TRBD2 (5 bases). The CDR3 is 15 amino acids. Germline V CDR1 and CDR2: SGHAT, FQNNGV. V shed 1 base and J shed 7 bases, with 16 bases lying between them. The CDR3 DNA reads as TGTGCCAGCAGCTTAGTTGTCGGGGTGGATGGGACCCAGTACTTC. It translates to CASSLVVGVDGTQYF.

V is TRBV30 and J is TRBJ1-3; possible D gene TRBD1, 5 bases. The CDR3 totals 14 residues. Germline V gives CDR1 GTSNPN, CDR2 SVGIG (reference sequence). Trimming took off 2 bases at V and 4 bases at J, with 12 bases between the two ends. CDR3 DNA sequence: TGTGCCTGGAGTCAAGGGACTTCAGGAAACACCATATATTTT. It yields the protein CAWSQGTSGNTIYF. The full variable domain, completed using reference TRBV30 and TRBJ1-3, is SQTIHQWPATLVQPVGSPLSLECTVEGTSNPNLYWYRQAAGRGLQLLFYSVGIGQISSEVPQNLSASRPQDRQFILSSKKLLLSDSGFYLCAWSQGTSGNTIYFGEGSWLTVV.

V gene TRBV6-5 combines with J gene TRBJ2-1; the D gene is possibly TRBD2 (6 bases). The CDR3 contains 15 residues. Germline assignment: CDR1 MNHEY and CDR2 SVGAGI. The V gene lost 0 bases and the J gene lost 9 bases, with 15 bases spanning the gap. The CDR3 region has the DNA TGTGCCAGCAGTTACTCCCTTGGGGGGTCGGGTGAGCAGTTCTTC. Its translation is CASSYSLGGSGEQFF.

The V and J genes are TRBV5-5 and TRBJ1-1, with TRBD1 identical over 8 bases. The germline CDR1 and CDR2 sequences are SGHKS and YYEKEE (reference sequence). The CDR3 length is 18 residues. The V and J ends lost 0 bases and 4 bases, in that order; junction bases with no gene match: 14. This CDR3 is CASSLAFGGRGRGTEAFF. As DNA, the CDR3 is TGTGCCAGCAGCTTGGCCTTTGGTGGCAGGGGGCGCGGCACTGAAGCTTTCTTT.

This chain links TRBV2 with TRBJ2-1; no reliable D call. This CDR3 spans 13 amino acids. Germline V gene lookup returns CDR1 SNHLY and CDR2 FYNNEI. With 2 bases removed from V and 4 bases from J, the gap between germline ends came to 6 bases. CDR3 amino acids: CASSEILYNEQFF. CDR3 DNA: TGTGCCAGCAGTGAAATCCTTTACAATGAGCAGTTCTTC.

The rearrangement joins TRBV4-1 to TRBJ1-1; D perhaps matches TRBD1 (6 bases). The V gene lost 4 bases and the J gene lost 3 bases, with 18 bases spanning the gap. Germline V gene lookup returns CDR1 MGHRA and CDR2 YSYEKL. The CDR3 spans 16 residues. CDR3 in amino acids: CASSPQGQGPYTEAFF. The CDR3, as DNA: TGCGCCAGCAGCCCCCAGGGGCAGGGGCCGTACACTGAAGCTTTCTTT.

This clone occurred once. This chain joins TRBV5-6 and TRBJ1-4; TRBD1 aligns across 9 bases. This CDR3 has 15 amino acids. V shed 4 bases and J 2 bases; nucleotides not matched to a gene: 3. In germline, CDR1 is SGHDT, CDR2 YYEEEE. CDR3 nucleotides: TGTGCCAGCAGCAGCGGACAGGGGACTAATGAAAAACTGTTTTTT. Its translation is CASSSGQGTNEKLFF.